Listed here is a single TCR beta chain. Its antigen specificity is not known. The record has no base qualities; no much larger clone is one base away. The library relied on the immunoSEQ multiplex PCR assay. For the multiplex PCR, a mixture combining 60 forward primers for TCR Vbeta segments and 13 reverse primers for TCR Jbeta segments was used. A multiplex PCR assay on genomic DNA amplified the CDR3 region of rearranged TCR beta genes. On the Illumina HiSeq System, the amplified TCR beta libraries were sequenced as 87-base-pair reads. In the original analysis: A later analysis counted tens of millions of unique TCR beta chains across the 700 or so repertoires, and about 10 million of these chains were shared by at least two donors. Raw reads were error-corrected and collapsed into unique sequences with a nearest-neighbor algorithm that merged closely related sequences to remove PCR and sequencing errors. CDR3 sequences were aligned to IMGT reference sequences to assign V, D and J gene segments. For a sequence to be retained, a match of at least six nucleotides to both a V gene segment and a J gene segment was required. A rearrangement counted as productive if the CDR3 had no stop codons and remained in frame with V and J, and every other rearrangement counted as non-productive. Following IMGT convention, CDR3 was defined as the stretch from the second conserved V-encoded cysteine to the conserved J-encoded phenylalanine. Sequences without an unambiguous match to a single V gene segment were excluded from the earlier analysis of about 600 of the donors. An earlier analysis of fewer than 650 of the donors classified V segments as functional when productive rearrangements were above 56.7% and as segregating when the standard deviation between donors was above 5%. A statistical classification framework was built to diagnose cytomegalovirus status from the catalog of TCR beta chain sequences. In a later analysis, TCR nucleotide sequences were compared against IMGT/GENE-DB human TR gene sequences so that V and J genes could be assigned. Using the TCRdist pipeline, a later analysis assigned CDR3 sequences along with most-parsimonious VDJ recombination scenarios. In a later analysis, each TCR beta chain was defined by its CDR3 amino acid sequence together with its V-gene family, and reads without a unique V-gene family were excluded. As a way to deal with suspected cross-contamination and a sequencing artifact, a later analysis dropped hundreds of nucleotide sequences that were highly shared and had low generation probability. In a later analysis, a clonal expansion index for each public chain was calculated from normalized within-repertoire ranks of inferred template counts. A later analysis computed generation probabilities with a VDJ recombination model fitted to out-of-frame rearrangements, and checked the results against IGoR. In a later analysis, hypergeometric tests were used to score TCR-TCR, TCR-HLA and TCR-CMV co-occurrence, with a repertoire-size bias correction applied to TCR pairs. A later analysis estimated false discovery rates by permuting HLA or CMV assignments 20 times. In a later analysis, co-occurring TCRs were grouped with DBSCAN, and TCRdist sequence similarity was added when clustering was performed within HLA-allele-positive subsets. Co-occurrence clustering excluded repertoires with fewer than 30,000 or more than 120,000 public chains, plus five with anomalous nucleotide sharing. Held by TCRdb, this immuneACCESS table contains in-frame sequences only and omits some clones. Under half of the omission traces to an unresolved V gene where checked; the cause of the rest is unknown. V and J calls and clone size are those listed in that table; D and trimming were worked out from the DNA. The sample includes 75,000 to 95,000 clones, with more than 80% observed a single time. 2.3% of the sample rests with the top ten.

Including cysteine and phenylalanine, the CDR3 has 14 amino acids. The kept DNA is CDR3 alone, 42 bases in frame from the first base. The germline V gene (reference sequence) sets CDR1 to MNHEY and CDR2 to SMNVEV. At the junction V is shortened by 5 bases and J by 6 bases, with 13 bases in between. This entry comes from a study of cytomegalovirus exposure and HLA in healthy donors (dated by TCRdb to the late 2010s). Some background on the complete study: In an earlier analysis of some 610 of the donors, approximately 300 Gb of sequence data and 90 million to 130 million unique TCR beta sequences from 150 million to 200 million T cells were reported. The study was designed to test whether signatures of past pathogen exposure could be identified by cataloging public T cell receptors. Besides the first cohort of 500 to 700 subjects, a separate validation cohort made up of about 120 different subjects was used. In a later analysis, previously published TCR beta repertoires from 600 to 850 donors were re-analyzed and high-resolution HLA genotyping was added so that TCR occurrence patterns could be studied. To decide whether each TCR beta V gene segment behaved as functional or pseudogenic, an earlier analysis of over 500 of the donors relied on high-throughput TCR beta sequencing. Typing coverage varied by locus: about 620-630 donors for A, B, C, DRB1 and DQB1; roughly 560 for DQA1; approximately 610 for DPA1; fewer than 480 for DPB1. Among about 370 genotyped donors of the cohort, an average of approximately 240,000 unique TCR beta nucleotide sequences was sequenced per donor, of which about 18% were non-productive. An early release that covered more than 550 HLA-typed donors contained about 300 gigabases of sequencing data and tens of millions of unique TCR sequences. Donor age, sex, ethnicity and CMV serostatus were collected together with the repertoire data. Among the approximately 400 genotyped donors, roughly 80% belonged to the genetic ancestry cluster associated with self-reported Caucasian donors. Both class I and class II loci were covered by HLA typing, at four-digit resolution. To predict cytomegalovirus infection status, the study brought together high-throughput TCR immunosequencing, statistical association of individual TCRs with disease status, and machine learning. Rather than drawing on any new phenotypic data, the later analysis identified candidate immune exposures from TCR beta sequences and the way those sequences occurred across donors. All discovery cohort repertoires had been generated on a single sequencing platform. The study used immunosequencing to profile the T cell repertoires of 670 or so subjects and linked those repertoires to cytomegalovirus serostatus. Four to six DR-DQ haplotypes were handled as single units for association and clustering, since linkage in the cohort was strong. Genome-wide SNP genotypes for about three fifths of the 666 donors were used in a later genetic analysis, which treated that subset as a discovery cohort.

The cohort consisted of more than 650 healthy bone marrow donors. All cohort members were sampled while nominally healthy, although unrecorded immune exposures were likely present. The donor was CMV seronegative and belonged to the group of 352 seronegative cohort members. A peripheral blood sample was collected from each donor, and TCR beta sequencing was performed on peripheral blood mononuclear cells. Genomic DNA was extracted from the blood cell samples with the Qiagen DNeasy Blood Extraction Kit. The paper's findings and limits, for the study overall: The classifier was reported to diagnose cytomegalovirus status with high specificity and sensitivity in both the original cohort and the validation cohort. Over 15 rarely observed V segments, including chromosome 9 orphons, were excluded from the earlier analysis of a few hundred of the donors because counts were too low. A total of some 180 TCR beta chains were listed by the study as associated with cytomegalovirus. When HLA alleles, especially DR and DQ, strongly co-occurred, TCR associations were difficult to assign to individual alleles. The cohort was sequenced for TCR beta chains only, and without alpha or paired-chain data the features that could be detected were limited. Sequencing depth was assumed to be roughly uniform across donors in the presence/absence analyses, though that assumption may not hold. While some public TCRs were present in many individuals, most TCR sequences turned up only very rarely across donors. Compared with the roughly 710-donor mean, donors in an Asian-associated ancestry cluster had fewer N-insertions in productive TCRs, according to a later genetic analysis. Specific HLA alleles were associated with about 17,000 TCR beta sequences at a false discovery rate of 0.05 in a later analysis. A cluster of highly shared sequence variants was judged likely to represent a technical artifact of the sequencing pipeline. In a later genetic analysis, a missense DCLRE1C variant was associated with V-gene and J-gene trimming of TCR beta chains, and the association was replicated in an independent cohort. Because HLA typing was missing for some donors at each locus, association tests included only the typed subset. A further reported finding was that TCR beta sequences accurately predicted the HLA-A and HLA-B alleles for most subjects in the first cohort. Linkage disequilibrium might explain the correlated functional status among segregating V segments, but an unknown experimental factor could not be ruled out. In a later analysis, HLA-associated TCR beta chains showed more clonal expansion and lower generation probabilities than non-associated chains that were equally common. Immune exposure information for the cohort was limited to CMV serostatus. According to a later analysis, most CMV-associated TCR beta chains appeared to be HLA-restricted, and the HLA associations seemed to be driven largely by CMV exposure. A few of the identified cytomegalovirus-associated TCR beta chains were confirmed in vitro to be specific for cytomegalovirus antigens. Broadly in line with IMGT annotations, most TCR beta V segments showed up in productive rearrangements about 87% or about 30% of the time in an earlier analysis of several hundred of the donors. According to the authors, the approach could potentially be generalized to other disease states and immunological phenotypes. In a later analysis, several top co-occurrence clusters were reported to appear linked to parvovirus B19, influenza, CMV and Epstein-Barr virus. Because the 87-base-pair reads could not distinguish some IMGT-functional V segments, including TRBV6-2 and TRBV6-3, those segments were excluded. According to a later analysis, TCR association rates differed among HLA loci, with DRB1 alleles showing the most associated TCRs and HLA-C alleles showing the fewest.

The sequencing sample was made of PBMCs. This sequence originates from a man aged 18-30 years in good health and CMV-seronegative. In this chain, TRBV27 is recombined with TRBJ2-2, with an unclear D gene assignment. The CDR3 protein: CASSTRQAAGELFF. Here is the DNA: TGTGCCAGCAGTACCCGACAAGCCGCCGGGGAGCTGTTTTTT.